This T cell receptor (beta chain) was retrieved from a study of cytomegalovirus exposure and HLA in healthy donors. Germline loops: CDR1 MGHRA, CDR2 YSYEKL. Trimming at V came to 0 bases and at J to 7 bases, leaving 8 bases not matched to a gene. The CDR3 totals 16 residues. This clone came up once. Measured with immunoSEQ multiplex PCR; TCRdb has only the in-frame clones, and not every one. The data show about 63,000 clones, approximately 88% seen once. The source material was PBMCs. The source of this sequence is a woman between 18 and 30 years old in good health and CMV-seronegative. This chain uses TRBV4-1 with TRBJ2-7, with 11 bases identical to TRBD2. CDR3 protein: CASSQDSGGAVKEQYF. The CDR3 DNA reads TGCGCCAGCAGCCAAGATAGCGGGGGGGCGGTGAAGGAGCAGTACTTC.